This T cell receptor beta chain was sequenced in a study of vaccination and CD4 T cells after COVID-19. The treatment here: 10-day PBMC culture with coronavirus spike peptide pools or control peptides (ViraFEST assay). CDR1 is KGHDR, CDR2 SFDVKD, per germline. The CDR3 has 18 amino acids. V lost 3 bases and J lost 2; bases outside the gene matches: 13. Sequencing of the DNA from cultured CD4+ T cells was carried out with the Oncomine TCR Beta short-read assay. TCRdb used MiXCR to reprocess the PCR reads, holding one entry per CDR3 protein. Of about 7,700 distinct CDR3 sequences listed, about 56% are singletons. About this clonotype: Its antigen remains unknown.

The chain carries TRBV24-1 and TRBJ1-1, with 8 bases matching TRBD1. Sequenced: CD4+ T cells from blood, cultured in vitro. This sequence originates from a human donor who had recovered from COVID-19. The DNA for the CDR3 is TGTGCCACCAGTGATAGGGGCGGAATAGACAGGGGTAACACTGAAGCTTTCTTT. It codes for CATSDRGGIDRGNTEAFF.